These T cell receptor beta chains were read from a single sample in a study of tumor and adjacent non-tumor tissue in lung cancer. MiXCR, run by TCRdb on the multiplex PCR reads, gives a single entry per CDR3 protein. The profile shows 70,000 to 90,000 distinct CDR3 sequences, 75% to 90% of them singletons. Specimen: lung tumor tissue. These receptors were taken from a woman in her forties or fifties with non-small cell lung cancer. Both conserved end residues are part of each CDR3. The D gene is left open where the match is weak. A clone size is listed for some rows: how often the clone was seen (once, few, many), or a class if it is expanded.

TRBJ2-5 few TRBV12-3/TRBV12-4 TRBD2 CANSPAAFGLAGVAETQYF TGTGCCAACAGTCCGGCCGCTTTCGGACTAGCGGGGGTCGCAGAGACCCAATACTTC
TRBJ2-2 - TRBV20-1 TRBD2 CSAAGLAGGPNTGELFF TGCAGTGCGGCTGGACTAGCGGGAGGGCCCAACACCGGGGAGTTGTTTTTT
TRBJ1-6 - TRBV20-1 - CGARDLVTFSSPLYF TGCGGTGCTAGAGATCTGGTAACGTTTAGTTCACCCCTCTACTTT
TRBJ2-7 - TRBV11-1 - CANSPRATSEQYF TGTGCCAACAGCCCTAGGGCAACCTCCGAGCAGTACTTC
TRBJ1-1 - TRBV4-1 - CASSQGRYRANNEAFF TGCGCCAGCAGCCAAGGTCGTTACAGGGCGAACAATGAAGCATTCTTT
TRBJ2-2 once TRBV6-2/TRBV6-3 - CVSSYTNTGELFF TGTGTCAGCAGTTATACGAACACCGGGGAGCTATTTTTT
TRBJ1-3 - TRBV29-1 - CDVHSRSGSGNTIYF TGCGACGTTCACTCGCGCAGCGGCTCTGGAAACACCATATATTTT
TRBJ2-7 - TRBV11-2 TRBD2 CASSRLREDPYVQYF TGTGCCAGCAGTCGCTTACGGGAGGACCCCTACGTGCAGTACTTC
TRBJ2-7 - TRBV11-2 - CVRSSPRKHYEQYF TGTGTCAGGAGTTCCCCCCGGAAACACTACGAGCAGTACTTC
TRBJ2-1 - TRBV4-1 - CVSSQNHLNSVDEQFF TGCGTCAGCAGCCAAAATCACTTGAATAGTGTGGATGAGCAGTTCTTC
TRBJ2-3 - TRBV7-8 - CASILNVVGVTDTQYF TGTGCCAGCATCTTAAATGTAGTGGGAGTTACAGATACACAGTATTTT
TRBJ2-7 - TRBV5-4 TRBD2 CGSSSGLAGVLSEQYF TGTGGCAGCAGCTCAGGACTAGCGGGAGTGCTCAGCGAGCAGTACTTC
TRBJ2-5 - TRBV29-1 - CSVLRTDQETQCF TGCAGCGTTCTGAGGACAGACCAAGAGACCCAGTGCTTC
TRBJ1-1 - TRBV5-8 - CASRTGWGVWAEAFF TGTGCCAGCCGCACTGGATGGGGGGTATGGGCTGAAGCTTTCTTT
TRBJ1-5 - TRBV12-3/TRBV12-4 - CASSIDTSGSTDTQHF TGTGCCAGCAGTATAGATACTAGCGGATCCACAGATACACAGCATTTT
TRBJ2-1 - TRBV6-1 - CASGARDGTYDEQFF TGTGCCAGCGGCGCCCGGGACGGGACCTACGATGAGCAGTTCTTC
TRBJ2-7 - TRBV11-1 - CASNHSDSSYEQYF TGTGCCAGCAACCACTCGGACAGCTCCTATGAGCAGTACTTC
TRBJ2-5 many TRBV5-6 TRBD1 CASSLSPTGDIQETQYF TGTGCCAGCAGCTTGTCCCCGACAGGGGATATCCAAGAGACCCAGTACTTC
TRBJ2-7 - TRBV28 TRBD1 CASTATGSYEQYF TGTGCCTCGACGGCGACAGGGTCCTACGAGCAGTACTTC
TRBJ2-1 - TRBV7-2 - CASSLFPPGTSSYNEQFF TGTGCCAGCAGCTTATTTCCCCCTGGCACTAGCTCCTACAATGAGCAGTTCTTC
TRBJ2-2 - TRBV7-9 - CASSEGKLAFNTEELFF TGCGCCAGCAGCGAAGGGAAGCTAGCTTTCAACACTGAGGAGCTGTTTTTT
TRBJ2-2 many TRBV5-4 - CASSTGTEGRGELFF TGTGCCAGCAGCACGGGGACCGAGGGTAGGGGGGAGCTGTTTTTT
TRBJ2-1 - TRBV4-1 TRBD2 CASSRNPTGLASYNDQFF TGCGCCAGCAGCCGCAACCCTACGGGACTAGCGAGCTACAATGATCAGTTCTTC
TRBJ2-1 - TRBV20-1 TRBD2 CSARIPGLAGVGNELFF TGCAGTGCTAGGATACCGGGACTAGCGGGAGTGGGCAATGAGCTGTTCTTC
TRBJ2-3 - TRBV4-1 - CASSQHLATDTQYF TGCGCCAGCAGCCAACACCTAGCAACAGATACGCAGTATTTT
TRBJ2-7 once TRBV11-2 TRBD2 CVNRDKREDSYEQYF TGTGTCAACAGGGACAAGCGGGAGGACTCCTACGAGCAGTACTTC
TRBJ2-1 - TRBV4-2 TRBD2 CASSQLAGGRYNEQFF TGTGCCAGCAGCCAATTAGCGGGGGGGCGATACAATGAGCAGTTCTTC
TRBJ2-2 - TRBV12-3/TRBV12-4 TRBD2 CAGSPSGRRAGQLFF TGTGCCGGCAGCCCAAGCGGGAGGAGGGCCGGGCAGCTGTTTTTT
TRBJ2-7 - TRBV6-6 - CASSLYRNNSSYEQYF TGTGCCAGCAGCTTGTACCGGAACAACAGCTCCTACGAGCAGTACTTC
TRBJ2-3 many TRBV4-1 TRBD2 CASTGTSGTDTQYF TGCGCCAGCACCGGGACTAGCGGCACAGATACGCAGTATTTT
TRBJ2-7 - TRBV5-4 TRBD2 CASSPALTSRSLEQYF TGTGCCAGTAGCCCCGCCTTGACTAGCAGGAGTCTCGAGCAGTACTTC
TRBJ1-1 - TRBV7-9 - CASSLRGSDTEAFF TGTGCCAGCAGCCTGAGGGGGAGTGACACTGAAGCTTTCTTT
TRBJ2-7 - TRBV4-2 TRBD2 CASSLTSGGLYEQYF TGTGCCAGCAGTCTAACTAGCGGGGGTCTTTACGAGCAGTACTTC
TRBJ2-3 - TRBV7-2 - CASSLDQGPDTQYF TGTGCCAGCAGCTTGGATCAGGGGCCAGATACGCAGTATTTT
TRBJ2-2 - TRBV5-1 - CDSSFLQITGELFF TGCGACAGCAGCTTCCTTCAGATCACCGGGGAGTTGTTTTTT
TRBJ1-1 - TRBV4-1 - CASSWRVNGGTEAFF TGCGCCAGCAGTTGGCGGGTGAACGGCGGCACTGAAGCTTTCTTT
TRBJ2-4 once TRBV4-1 TRBD2 CAGSHGSGGLAKNIQYF TGCGCCGGCAGCCATGGTAGTGGAGGACTAGCCAAAAACATTCAGTATTTC
TRBJ1-1 - TRBV5-5 - CASSFQRATEAFF TGTGCAAGCAGCTTTCAGAGGGCGACTGAAGCTTTCTTT
TRBJ2-5 - TRBV4-1 TRBD2 CASSQGGGGGKRETQYF TGCGCCAGCAGCCAAGGTGGCGGGGGAGGGAAAAGAGAGACCCAGTACTTC
TRBJ1-1 medium-sized TRBV29-1 - CSVYHSMNTEAFF TGCAGCGTTTATCACAGCATGAACACTGAAGCTTTCTTT
TRBJ1-3 - TRBV6-1 - CARSEVTSGSGNTIYF TGTGCCCGCAGTGAAGTAACCTCTGGCTCTGGAAACACTATATATTTT